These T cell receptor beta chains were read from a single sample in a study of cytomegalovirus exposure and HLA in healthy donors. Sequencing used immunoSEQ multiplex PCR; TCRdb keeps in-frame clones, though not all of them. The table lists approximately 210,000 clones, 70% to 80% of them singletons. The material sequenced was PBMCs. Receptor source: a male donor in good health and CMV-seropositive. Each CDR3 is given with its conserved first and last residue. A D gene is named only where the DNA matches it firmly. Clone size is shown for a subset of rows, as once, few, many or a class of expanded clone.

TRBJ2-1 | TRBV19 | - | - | CASSIRPGGVRAYNEQFF | TGTGCCAGTAGTATACGTCCCGGCGGCGTGAGGGCCTACAATGAGCAGTTCTTC
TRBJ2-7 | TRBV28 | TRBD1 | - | CASNQGAPYEQYF | TGTGCCAGCAATCAGGGGGCCCCCTACGAGCAGTACTTC
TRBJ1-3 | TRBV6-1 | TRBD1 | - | CASSSRTGAGNTIYF | TGTGCCAGCAGTAGCCGGACAGGGGCTGGAAACACCATATATTTT
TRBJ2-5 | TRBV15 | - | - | CATGRDQETQYF | TGTGCCACGGGCCGGGATCAAGAGACCCAGTACTTC
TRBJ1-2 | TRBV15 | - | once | CATGRDYGYTF | TGTGCCACGGGCAGGGACTATGGCTACACCTTC
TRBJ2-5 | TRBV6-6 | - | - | CASSLDRTIETQYF | TGTGCCAGCAGTCTTGACAGGACGATTGAGACCCAGTACTTC
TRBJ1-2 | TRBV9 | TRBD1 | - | CASSSTRTGESYGYTF | TGTGCCAGCAGCTCCACCCGGACAGGGGAATCGTATGGCTACACCTTC
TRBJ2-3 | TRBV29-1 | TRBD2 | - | CSVTQGLAGSTDTQYF | TGCAGCGTTACCCAGGGACTAGCGGGATCCACAGATACGCAGTATTTT
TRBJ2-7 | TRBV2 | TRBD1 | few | CASSGGQGDLVLYEQYF | TGTGCCAGCAGTGGGGGACAGGGAGACTTGGTCCTCTACGAGCAGTACTTC
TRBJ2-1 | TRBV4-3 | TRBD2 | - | CASSQGPSGSVSNEQFF | TGCGCCAGCAGCCAAGGGCCTAGCGGGAGTGTAAGCAATGAGCAGTTCTTC
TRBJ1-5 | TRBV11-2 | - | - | CASSQSADQPQHF | TGTGCCAGCAGCCAATCGGCGGATCAGCCCCAGCATTTT
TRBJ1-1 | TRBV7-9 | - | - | CASSLQVGGTEAFF | TGTGCCAGCAGCCTCCAGGTCGGGGGCACTGAAGCTTTCTTT
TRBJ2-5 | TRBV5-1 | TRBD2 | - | CASSLTGLVKETQYF | TGCGCCAGCAGCCTAACGGGACTAGTTAAAGAGACCCAGTACTTC
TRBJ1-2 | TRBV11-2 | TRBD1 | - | CASSSPTGTGTGGYTF | TGTGCCAGCAGCTCCCCGACGGGGACAGGGACAGGGGGCTACACCTTC
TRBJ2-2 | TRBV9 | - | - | CASSVAAGANTGELFF | TGTGCCAGCAGCGTAGCGGCAGGGGCTAACACCGGGGAGCTGTTTTTT
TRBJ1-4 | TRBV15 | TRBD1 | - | CATSRNLGTGPRGLFF | TGTGCCACCAGCCGGAATCTCGGGACAGGGCCTCGGGGACTGTTTTTT
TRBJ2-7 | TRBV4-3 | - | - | CASSQGKDYPYEQYF | TGCGCCAGCAGCCAAGGAAAGGACTATCCCTACGAGCAGTACTTC
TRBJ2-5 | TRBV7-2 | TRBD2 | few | CASSRGGMKTQYF | TGTGCCAGCAGCCGGGGAGGGATGAAGACCCAGTACTTC
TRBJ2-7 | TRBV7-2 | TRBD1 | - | CASSFSLGQGYEQYF | TGTGCCAGCAGCTTCTCCCTAGGACAGGGCTACGAGCAGTACTTC
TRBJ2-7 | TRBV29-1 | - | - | CSVERSSGDYEQYF | TGCAGCGTTGAAAGGTCATCCGGGGACTACGAGCAGTACTTC
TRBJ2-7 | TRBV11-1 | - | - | CASTKARGRTYEQYF | TGTGCCAGCACCAAGGCCAGGGGGAGGACCTACGAGCAGTACTTC
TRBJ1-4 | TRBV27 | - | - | CASSSAGNEKLFF | TGTGCCAGCAGTTCGGCGGGGAATGAAAAACTGTTTTTT
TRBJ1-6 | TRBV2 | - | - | CASRQAGLPLHF | TGTGCCAGCAGACAGGCCGGCCTACCCCTCCACTTT
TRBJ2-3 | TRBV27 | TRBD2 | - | CASLGRGERDTQYF | TGTGCCAGCCTCGGGAGGGGCGAACGAGATACGCAGTATTTT
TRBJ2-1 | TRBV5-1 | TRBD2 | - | CASSNPGTSGGAENEQFF | TGCGCCAGCAGCAATCCCGGGACTAGCGGGGGGGCCGAGAATGAGCAGTTCTTC
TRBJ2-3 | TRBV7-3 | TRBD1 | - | CASSPQGGRGYTDTQYF | TGTGCCAGCAGCCCTCAAGGCGGCAGGGGGTACACAGATACGCAGTATTTT
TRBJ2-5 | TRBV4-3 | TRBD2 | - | CASSQDTSGTQYF | TGCGCCAGCAGCCAAGATACTAGCGGGACCCAGTACTTC
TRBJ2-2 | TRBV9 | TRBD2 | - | CASSVEAGGVTGELFF | TGTGCCAGCAGCGTAGAGGCGGGAGGGGTCACCGGGGAGCTGTTTTTT
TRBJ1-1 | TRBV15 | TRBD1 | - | CATSRVGTGRTEAFF | TGTGCCACCAGCAGAGTTGGGACAGGGCGGACTGAAGCTTTCTTT
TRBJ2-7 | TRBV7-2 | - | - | CASSLARGNSYEQYF | TGTGCCAGCAGCTTAGCGCGGGGCAACTCCTACGAGCAGTACTTC
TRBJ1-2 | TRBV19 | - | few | CASSIWVGGDGYTF | TGTGCCAGTAGTATCTGGGTCGGCGGGGATGGCTACACCTTC
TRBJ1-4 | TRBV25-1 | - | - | CASSPPAWAGLQEKLFF | TGTGCCAGCAGCCCTCCTGCTTGGGCAGGCTTACAGGAAAAACTGTTTTTT
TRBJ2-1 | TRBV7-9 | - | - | CASPSGLHNEQFF | TGTGCCAGCCCGAGCGGGCTTCACAATGAGCAGTTCTTC
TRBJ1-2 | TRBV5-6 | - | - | CASSLSSYGYTF | TGTGCCAGCAGCTTGTCCAGCTATGGCTACACCTTC
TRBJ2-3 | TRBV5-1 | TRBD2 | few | CASGGGLAGAPLGDTQYF | TGCGCCAGCGGGGGGGGACTAGCGGGAGCCCCCCTAGGAGATACGCAGTATTTT
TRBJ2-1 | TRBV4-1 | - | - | CASSPTGNEQFF | TGCGCCAGCAGCCCTACAGGGAATGAGCAGTTCTTC
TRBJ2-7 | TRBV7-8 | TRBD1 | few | CASSLSVGQGFYEQYF | TGTGCCAGCAGCCTATCGGTGGGACAGGGATTTTACGAGCAGTACTTC
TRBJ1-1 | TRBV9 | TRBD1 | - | CASSFNRDSSLPNTEAFF | TGTGCCAGCAGTTTCAATCGGGACAGCTCATTGCCGAACACTGAAGCTTTCTTT
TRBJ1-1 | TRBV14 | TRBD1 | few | CASSQEARGTEAFF | TGTGCCAGCAGCCAAGAGGCCAGGGGGACTGAAGCTTTCTTT
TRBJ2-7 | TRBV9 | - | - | CASSVWDSTYEQYF | TGTGCCAGCAGCGTATGGGACTCCACCTACGAGCAGTACTTC
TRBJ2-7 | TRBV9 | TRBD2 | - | CASSTQPLAGGANEQYF | TGTGCCAGCAGCACCCAACCTCTAGCGGGGGGTGCCAACGAGCAGTACTTC
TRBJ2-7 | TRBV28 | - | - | CASRGLPYEQYF | TGTGCCAGCAGGGGCTTACCCTACGAGCAGTACTTC
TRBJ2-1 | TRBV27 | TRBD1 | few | CASSAIGTDPYNEQFF | TGTGCCAGCAGTGCAATCGGGACAGACCCCTACAATGAGCAGTTCTTC
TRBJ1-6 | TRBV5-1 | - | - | CASSFRPGDTVGNNSPLHF | TGCGCCAGCAGCTTCAGGCCAGGGGACACGGTTGGGAATAATTCACCCCTCCACTTT
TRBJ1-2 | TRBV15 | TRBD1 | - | CATSSNTGGAYGYTF | TGTGCCACCAGCAGCAACACAGGGGGCGCCTATGGCTACACCTTC